The rows below give T cell receptor beta chains drawn from one sample of a study of blood T cell repertoires in COVID-19. Data came from immunoSEQ multiplex PCR; TCRdb stores just in-frame clones and leaves some out. Among about 140,000 clones listed, 75% to 85% were seen once. The sample comprised peripheral blood. These receptors came from a man between 50 and 59 years old with acute or convalescent COVID-19. Both conserved end residues are part of each CDR3. The D gene is left open where the match is weak. The size field is filled for only some rows; it gives once, few, many or a size class.

TRBD1 | TRBJ2-7 | once | TRBV5-1 | TGCGCCAGCAGCTATTCAGGACAGGGGAGCGAGCAGTACTTC | CASSYSGQGSEQYF
- | TRBJ1-2 | - | TRBV30 | TGTGCCTGGAGTGTCGCGGTTTATGGCTACACCTTC | CAWSVAVYGYTF
TRBD2 | TRBJ2-7 | - | TRBV14 | TGTGCCAGCAGCCGCGTACTAGCGTCGCAGCAGTACTTC | CASSRVLASQQYF
- | TRBJ2-2 | - | TRBV27 | TGTGCCAGCAGTTTATCGTATGATGGGTCCGGGGTCACCGGGGAGCTGTTTTTT | CASSLSYDGSGVTGELFF
TRBD2 | TRBJ2-1 | - | TRBV19 | TGTGCCAGTAAGGGACTAGCGGGGGGTCTGACCTACAATGAGCAGTTCTTC | CASKGLAGGLTYNEQFF
- | TRBJ1-1 | - | TRBV11-2 | TGTGCCAGCAGCCGCGGGGACTTGAACACTGAAGCTTTCTTT | CASSRGDLNTEAFF
- | TRBJ1-1 | - | TRBV4-1 | TGCGCCAGCAGCCTAGAGCCCCGACTGACTACTGAAGCTTTCTTT | CASSLEPRLTTEAFF
TRBD2 | TRBJ2-3 | - | TRBV11-2 | TGTGCCAGCAGCTTAGGTACTAGCGGTTATAGCACAGATACGCAGTATTTT | CASSLGTSGYSTDTQYF
- | TRBJ2-3 | - | TRBV10-2 | TGCGCCAGCAGGGTACCAGGGAGGGATACGCAGTATTTT | CASRVPGRDTQYF
- | TRBJ1-5 | - | TRBV12-3/TRBV12-4 | TGTGCCAGCAGTTTAGCGGGGCATCAGCCCCAGCATTTT | CASSLAGHQPQHF
- | TRBJ1-1 | - | TRBV19 | TGTGCCAGTAGTATAGGCTGGGGGGGAGGCAACACTGAAGCTTTCTTT | CASSIGWGGGNTEAFF
- | TRBJ1-6 | - | TRBV19 | TGTGCCAGTCGGGGGGGCTCCTATAATTCACCCCTCCACTTT | CASRGGSYNSPLHF
- | TRBJ2-7 | - | TRBV27 | TGTGCCAGCAGTTTCGGGGGTTACGACGAGCAGTACTTC | CASSFGGYDEQYF
TRBD1 | TRBJ2-1 | - | TRBV7-8 | TGTGCCAGCAGAAAGGGGGGCAGGGGGCTGGATGAGCAGTTCTTC | CASRKGGRGLDEQFF
- | TRBJ2-3 | - | TRBV5-1 | TGCGCCAGCAGCACTAGCGCAGGGGGCTGGGGAGATACGCAGTATTTT | CASSTSAGGWGDTQYF
TRBD1 | TRBJ2-2 | - | TRBV24-1 | TGTGCCAGCGGACAGGGGGGCACCGGGGAGCTGTTTTTT | CASGQGGTGELFF
TRBD2 | TRBJ2-5 | - | TRBV6-4 | TGTGCCAGCAGTGACCTAGCGGGGGCCCAAGAGACCCAGTACTTC | CASSDLAGAQETQYF
- | TRBJ1-4 | - | TRBV5-1 | TGCGCCAGCAGCTTGGACGGACGGACAAATGAAAAACTGTTTTTT | CASSLDGRTNEKLFF
- | TRBJ1-6 | - | TRBV27 | TGTGCCAGCAGTTTTGCCTCGGGATATTCACCCCTCCACTTT | CASSFASGYSPLHF
- | TRBJ1-5 | - | TRBV6-5 | TGTGCCAGCAGTCCTAATGGGAGTCGGCACCAGCATTTT | CASSPNGSRHQHF
- | TRBJ2-7 | - | TRBV6-5 | TGTGCCAGCAGATCCCCCCCATCGGCGGGGGAGCAGTACTTC | CASRSPPSAGEQYF
TRBD1 | TRBJ1-2 | - | TRBV7-9 | TGTGCCAGCAGCTTACCGGCAGGGGGGCTCTATGGCTACACCTTC | CASSLPAGGLYGYTF
TRBD2 | TRBJ2-1 | - | TRBV19 | TGTGCCAGTAGAGTGGCGGGGGGATACAATGAGCAGTTCTTC | CASRVAGGYNEQFF
- | TRBJ1-1 | - | TRBV11-3 | TGTGCCAGCAGCTTAGACTCCCGGGGAACGTTGGCTTTCTTT | CASSLDSRGTLAFF
TRBD2 | TRBJ2-1 | - | TRBV12-5 | TGTGCTAGTGGTTTGGTACTGGCTGTAGCGGGAGGGCCTAATGAGCAGTTCTTC | CASGLVLAVAGGPNEQFF
- | TRBJ1-5 | - | TRBV18 | TGTGCCAGCTCCCCCGGTTCTAGCAATCAGCCCCAGCATTTT | CASSPGSSNQPQHF
TRBD2 | TRBJ2-7 | - | TRBV20-1 | TGCAGTGCTAGTACTAGCGGGACTAGCAACGAGCAGTACTTC | CSASTSGTSNEQYF
TRBD1 | TRBJ2-1 | - | TRBV12-5 | TGTGCTAGTGGTTTGTTTCAGGGGGCAGGCAATGAGCAGTTCTTC | CASGLFQGAGNEQFF
- | TRBJ2-1 | once | TRBV5-1 | TGCGCCAGCAGCTTGGACAGGAAGCCCTACAATGAGCAGTTCTTC | CASSLDRKPYNEQFF
- | TRBJ2-2 | - | TRBV2 | TGTGCCAGCAGGGAGGAAGGGATGATCACCGGGGAGCTGTTTTTT | CASREEGMITGELFF
TRBD2 | TRBJ2-7 | - | TRBV29-1 | TGCAGCGTTGTAAACGGACTAGCGGGAGGGCCAGACGAGCAGTACTTC | CSVVNGLAGGPDEQYF
- | TRBJ1-1 | few | TRBV28 | TGTGCCAGCAGTAACCCCTTGGGGCTGGCTTTCTTT | CASSNPLGLAFF
TRBD1 | TRBJ2-7 | - | TRBV27 | TGTGCCAGCAGTTTACAGACAGGGGTACGCGAGCAGTACTTC | CASSLQTGVREQYF
- | TRBJ2-1 | - | TRBV5-1 | TGCGCCAGCAGCTTCTCGACGGGCTCCTACAATGAGCAGTTCTTC | CASSFSTGSYNEQFF
TRBD2 | TRBJ2-1 | few | TRBV14 | TGTGCCAGCAGCCCCCGTTACCGGGACTATTCCCGCAATGAGCAGTTCTTC | CASSPRYRDYSRNEQFF
TRBD1 | TRBJ1-4 | few | TRBV14 | TGTGCCAGCAGCAAAAGGTTTATCGGGACAGGGGCAGAAAAACTGTTTTTT | CASSKRFIGTGAEKLFF
TRBD1 | TRBJ1-1 | - | TRBV2 | TGTGCCAGCAGTGAAGGTCGGGACAGGGCTGAAGCTTTCTTT | CASSEGRDRAEAFF
- | TRBJ2-2 | - | TRBV28 | TGTGCCAGCAGTTCCCCCGGGGGCACCGGGGAGCTGTTTTTT | CASSSPGGTGELFF
TRBD1 | TRBJ1-6 | - | TRBV25-1 | TGTGCCAGCAGCCCGGGACAGGGAAGTTATAATTCACCCCTCCACTTT | CASSPGQGSYNSPLHF
- | TRBJ1-5 | - | TRBV7-9 | TGTGCCAGCAGCTTATTCGGTGGGGGCCCCTCCGATCAGCCCCAGCATTTT | CASSLFGGGPSDQPQHF
TRBD2 | TRBJ2-7 | - | TRBV18 | TGTGCCAGCTCACCACTAAGCGGGAAGTGGGACGAGCAGTACTTC | CASSPLSGKWDEQYF
- | TRBJ1-1 | - | TRBV12-3/TRBV12-4 | TGTGCCAGCAGTTTAAGGACTAACACTGAAGCTTTCTTT | CASSLRTNTEAFF
- | TRBJ2-1 | - | TRBV10-3 | TGTGCCATCAGTAAGACGGGAGATGAGCAGTTCTTC | CAISKTGDEQFF
- | TRBJ1-2 | - | TRBV12-3/TRBV12-4 | TGTGCCAGCAGTTTCCGGACGGGAGGCTACACCTTC | CASSFRTGGYTF
- | TRBJ1-1 | - | TRBV30 | TGTGCCTGGAGTTGGCGGAGGGATACTGAAGCTTTCTTT | CAWSWRRDTEAFF
TRBD1 | TRBJ1-5 | - | TRBV6-5 | TGTGCCAGCACCCTTGACAGGGCCCAGCCCCAGCATTTT | CASTLDRAQPQHF
TRBD1 | TRBJ2-7 | - | TRBV7-2 | TGTGCCAGCGATCCCGTCACAGGGGTAAGACACGAGCAGTACTTC | CASDPVTGVRHEQYF
- | TRBJ1-5 | - | TRBV9 | TGTGCCAGCAGCGTAGGCGGCAGCAATCAGCCCCAGCATTTT | CASSVGGSNQPQHF
- | TRBJ1-1 | - | TRBV14 | TGTGCCAGCAGCCAAGGCCCCTCTGGGAGGGACACTGAAGCTTTCTTT | CASSQGPSGRDTEAFF
TRBD2 | TRBJ2-7 | - | TRBV9 | TGTGCCAGCAGCGCCGCCCCTGGGGGGGGCTACGAGCAGTACTTC | CASSAAPGGGYEQYF
- | TRBJ2-5 | - | TRBV12-3/TRBV12-4 | TGTGCCAGCAGTTTAGAGGGGGCCCAGTACTTC | CASSLEGAQYF
- | TRBJ1-1 | once | TRBV19 | TGTGCCAGTAGTGGTCAGGCCGCGATGAACACTGAAGCTTTCTTT | CASSGQAAMNTEAFF
- | TRBJ1-1 | - | TRBV12-3/TRBV12-4 | TGTGCCAGCAGTCCACGGGGGACTGAAGCTTTCTTT | CASSPRGTEAFF
- | TRBJ1-1 | - | TRBV27 | TGTGCCATCGGGGGACGGATGAACACTGAAGCTTTCTTT | CAIGGRMNTEAFF
TRBD1 | TRBJ1-1 | few | TRBV3-1/TRBV3-2 | TGTGCCAGCAGCCAAGAATTAGGACAGGGGAACACTGAAGCTTTCTTT | CASSQELGQGNTEAFF